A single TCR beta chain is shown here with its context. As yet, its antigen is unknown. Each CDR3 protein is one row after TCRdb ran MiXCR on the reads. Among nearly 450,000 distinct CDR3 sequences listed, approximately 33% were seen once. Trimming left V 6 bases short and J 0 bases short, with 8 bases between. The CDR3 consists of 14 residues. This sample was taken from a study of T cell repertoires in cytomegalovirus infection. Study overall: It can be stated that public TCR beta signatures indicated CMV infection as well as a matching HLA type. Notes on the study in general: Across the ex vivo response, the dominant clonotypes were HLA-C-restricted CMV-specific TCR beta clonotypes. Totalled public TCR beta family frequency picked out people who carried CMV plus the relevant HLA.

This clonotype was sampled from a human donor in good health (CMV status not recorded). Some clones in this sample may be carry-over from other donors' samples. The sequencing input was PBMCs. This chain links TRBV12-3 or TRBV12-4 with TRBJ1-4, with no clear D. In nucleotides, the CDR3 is TGTGCCAGCAGCCTCCAGACAACTAATGAAAAACTGTTTTTT. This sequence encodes CASSLQTTNEKLFF.